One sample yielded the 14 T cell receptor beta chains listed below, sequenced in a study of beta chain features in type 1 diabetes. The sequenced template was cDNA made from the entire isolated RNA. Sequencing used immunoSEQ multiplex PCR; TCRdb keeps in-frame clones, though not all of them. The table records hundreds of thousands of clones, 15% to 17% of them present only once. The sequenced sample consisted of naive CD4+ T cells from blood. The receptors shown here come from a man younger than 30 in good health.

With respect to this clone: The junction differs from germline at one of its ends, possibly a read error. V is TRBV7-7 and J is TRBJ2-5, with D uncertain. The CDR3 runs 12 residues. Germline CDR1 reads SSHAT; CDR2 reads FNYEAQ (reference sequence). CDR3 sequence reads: CASSQYQETQYF. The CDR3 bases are TGTGCTAGCAGCCAGTACCAAGAGACCCAGTACTTC.

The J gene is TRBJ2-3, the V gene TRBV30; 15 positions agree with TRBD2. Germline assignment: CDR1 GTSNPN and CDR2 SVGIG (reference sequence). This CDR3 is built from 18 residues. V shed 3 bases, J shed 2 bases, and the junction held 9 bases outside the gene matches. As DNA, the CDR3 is TGTGCCTGGAGGGTACATGGACTAGCGGGGGGGCCCACAGATACGCAGTATTTT. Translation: CAWRVHGLAGGPTDTQYF.

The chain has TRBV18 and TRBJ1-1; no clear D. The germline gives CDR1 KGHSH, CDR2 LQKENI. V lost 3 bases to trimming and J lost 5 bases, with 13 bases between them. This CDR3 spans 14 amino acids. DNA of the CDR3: TGTGCCAGCTCACCTCGGATCCTTGGGACTGAAGCTTTCTTT. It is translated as CASSPRILGTEAFF. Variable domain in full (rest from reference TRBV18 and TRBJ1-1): NAGVMQNPRHLVRRRGQEARLRCSPMKGHSHVYWYRQLPEEGLKFMVYLQKENIIDESGMPKERFSAEFPKEGPSILRIQQVVRGDSAAYFCASSPRILGTEAFFGQGTRLTVV.

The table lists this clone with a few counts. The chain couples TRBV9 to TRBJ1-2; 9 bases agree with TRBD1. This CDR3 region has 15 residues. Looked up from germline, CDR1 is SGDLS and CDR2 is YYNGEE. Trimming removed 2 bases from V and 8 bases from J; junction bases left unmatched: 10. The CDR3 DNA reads TGTGCCAGCAGCGTCGTGACAGGGGGTTTTAGCGGCTACACCTTC. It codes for CASSVVTGGFSGYTF.

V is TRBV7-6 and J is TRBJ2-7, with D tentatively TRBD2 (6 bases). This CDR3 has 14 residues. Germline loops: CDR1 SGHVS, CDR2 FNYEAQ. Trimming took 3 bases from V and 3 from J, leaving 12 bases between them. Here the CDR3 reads CASSFAGGHYEQYF. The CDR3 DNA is TGTGCCAGCAGCTTCGCCGGAGGGCACTACGAGCAGTACTTC.

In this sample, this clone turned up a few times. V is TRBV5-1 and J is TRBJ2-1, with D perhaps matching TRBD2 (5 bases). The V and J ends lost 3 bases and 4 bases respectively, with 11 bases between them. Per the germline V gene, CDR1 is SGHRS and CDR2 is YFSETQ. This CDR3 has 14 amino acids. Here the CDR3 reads CASSSRTHYNEQFF. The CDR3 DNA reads TGCGCCAGCAGCTCAAGGACTCATTACAATGAGCAGTTCTTC.

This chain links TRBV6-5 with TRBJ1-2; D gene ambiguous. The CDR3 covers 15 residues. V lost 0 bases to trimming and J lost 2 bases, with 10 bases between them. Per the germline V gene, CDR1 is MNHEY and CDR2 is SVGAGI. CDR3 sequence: CASSYSVLGNYGYTF. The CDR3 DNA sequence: TGTGCCAGCAGTTACTCCGTCTTGGGAAACTATGGCTACACCTTC.

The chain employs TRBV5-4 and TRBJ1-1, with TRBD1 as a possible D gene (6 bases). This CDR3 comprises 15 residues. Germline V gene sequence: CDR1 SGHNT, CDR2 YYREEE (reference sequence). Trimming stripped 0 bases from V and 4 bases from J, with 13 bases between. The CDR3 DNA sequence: TGTGCCAGCAGCTTGGTCGGGGGCCAGGGCACTGAAGCTTTCTTT. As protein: CASSLVGGQGTEAFF. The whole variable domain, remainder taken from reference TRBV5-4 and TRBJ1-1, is ETGVTQSPTHLIKTRGQQVTLRCSSQSGHNTVSWYQQALGQGPQFIFQYYREEENGRGNFPPRFSGLQFPNYSSELNVNALELDDSALYLCASSLVGGQGTEAFFGQGTRLTVV.

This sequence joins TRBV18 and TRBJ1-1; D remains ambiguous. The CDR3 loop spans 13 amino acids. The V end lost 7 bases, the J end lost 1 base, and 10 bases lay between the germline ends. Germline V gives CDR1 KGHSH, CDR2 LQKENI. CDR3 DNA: TGTGCCAGCTTCGTAGGGAGGAACACTGAAGCTTTCTTT. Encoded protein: CASFVGRNTEAFF.

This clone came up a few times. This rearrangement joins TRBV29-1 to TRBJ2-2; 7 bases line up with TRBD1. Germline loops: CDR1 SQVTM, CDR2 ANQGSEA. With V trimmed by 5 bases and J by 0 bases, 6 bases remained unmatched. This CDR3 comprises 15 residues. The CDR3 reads CSVTTGRTNTGELFF. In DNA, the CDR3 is TGCAGCGTTACGACAGGGAGAACGAACACCGGGGAGCTGTTTTTT.

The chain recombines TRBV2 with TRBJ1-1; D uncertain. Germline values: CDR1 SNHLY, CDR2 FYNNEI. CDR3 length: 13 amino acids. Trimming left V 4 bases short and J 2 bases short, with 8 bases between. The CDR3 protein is CASSGDANTEAFF. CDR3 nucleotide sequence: TGTGCCAGCAGTGGGGATGCTAACACTGAAGCTTTCTTT.

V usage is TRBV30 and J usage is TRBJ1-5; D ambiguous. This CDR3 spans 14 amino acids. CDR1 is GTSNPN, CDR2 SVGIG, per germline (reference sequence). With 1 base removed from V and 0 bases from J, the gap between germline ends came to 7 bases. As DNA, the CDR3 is TGTGCCTGGAGTGAGGATAATAGCAATCAGCCCCAGCATTTT. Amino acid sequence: CAWSEDNSNQPQHF.

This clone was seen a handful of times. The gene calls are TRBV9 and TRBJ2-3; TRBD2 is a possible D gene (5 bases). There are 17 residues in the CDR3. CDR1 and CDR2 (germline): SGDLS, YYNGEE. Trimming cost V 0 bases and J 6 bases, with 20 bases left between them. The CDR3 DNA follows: TGTGCCAGCAGCGTAGGAATTCCGGGGATGCTGGTCGATACGCAGTATTTT. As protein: CASSVGIPGMLVDTQYF.

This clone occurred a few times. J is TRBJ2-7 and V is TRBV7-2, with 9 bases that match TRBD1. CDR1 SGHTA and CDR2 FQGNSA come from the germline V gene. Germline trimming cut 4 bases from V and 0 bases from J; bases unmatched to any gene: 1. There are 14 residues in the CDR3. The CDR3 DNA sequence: TGTGCCAGCAGCTGGGACAGGGACTCCTACGAGCAGTACTTC. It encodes CASSWDRDSYEQYF.